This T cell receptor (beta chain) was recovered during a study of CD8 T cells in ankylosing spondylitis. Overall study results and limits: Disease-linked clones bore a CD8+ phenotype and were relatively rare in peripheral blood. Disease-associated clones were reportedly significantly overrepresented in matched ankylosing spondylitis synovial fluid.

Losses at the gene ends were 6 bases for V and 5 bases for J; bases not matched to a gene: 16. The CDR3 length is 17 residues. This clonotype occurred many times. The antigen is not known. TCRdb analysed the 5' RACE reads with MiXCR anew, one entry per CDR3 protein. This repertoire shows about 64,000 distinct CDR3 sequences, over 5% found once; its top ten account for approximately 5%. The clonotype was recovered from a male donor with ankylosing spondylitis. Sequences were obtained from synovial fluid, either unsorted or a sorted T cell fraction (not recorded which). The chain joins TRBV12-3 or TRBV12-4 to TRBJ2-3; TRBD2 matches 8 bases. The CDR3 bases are TGTGCCAGCAGCCCCGGGGGCGGGAGGCCGGGTGAAGATACGCAGTATTTT. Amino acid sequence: CASSPGGGRPGEDTQYF.